Below, 11 T cell receptor beta chains from the same sample are listed, as sequenced in a study of OX40 agonist ivuxolimab in advanced cancers. TCRdb's table, derived via immunoSEQ multiplex PCR, lists solely in-frame clones and lacks some. The profile covers roughly 56,000 clones, with around 88% appearing a single time and 0.61% taken by the ten largest. Sequencing was performed on CD4+ or CD8+ T cells sorted from blood, taken in a trial of the OX40 agonist ivuxolimab. The receptors stem from an adult with an advanced solid tumor such as melanoma, head and neck, liver or kidney cancer.

The chain employs TRBV30 and TRBJ1-5; 7 bases match TRBD1. J lost 2 bases, V lost 3 bases, and 7 bases had no gene match. The CDR3 contains 15 residues. Germline CDR1 reads GTSNPN; CDR2 reads SVGIG (reference sequence). CDR3 protein: CAWSYGTDGNQPQHF. CDR3 in DNA: TGTGCCTGGAGCTATGGGACAGACGGCAATCAGCCCCAGCATTTT.

The chain joins TRBV6-5 to TRBJ2-5, with D unclear. Germline assignment: CDR1 MNHEY and CDR2 SVGAGI. Trimming shortened V by 10 bases and J by 5 bases, and 14 bases separated the two germline ends. This CDR3 spans 12 amino acids. CDR3 coding DNA: TGTGCCACATCTCGAGGTGCGGAGACCCAGTACTTC. Translated: CATSRGAETQYF.

This chain connects TRBV4-2 to TRBJ2-1; TRBD2 matches 11 bases. The V and J ends lost 6 bases and 5 bases, in that order; junction bases with no gene match: 6. Germline CDR1 LGHNA, CDR2 YNFKEQ. The CDR3 consists of 15 residues. DNA for the CDR3: TGTGCCAGCAGTCTTAGCGGGGGGGGGCACAATGAGCAGTTCTTC. This translates into CASSLSGGGHNEQFF.

The V call is TRBV28, the J call TRBJ1-2, with D maybe TRBD1 (6 bases). The CDR3 extends over 15 amino acids. V was pared by 4 bases and J by 6 bases, with 18 bases between. Looked up from germline, CDR1 is MDHEN and CDR2 is SYDVKM. Written as DNA, the CDR3 is TGTGCCAGCAGTTCGGGAAACAGGGTTTTGGATGGCTACACCTTC. This encodes CASSSGNRVLDGYTF.

The V and J genes are TRBV30 and TRBJ1-5; TRBD1 might be the D (5 bases). The ends were cut back, 0 bases at V and 0 bases at J, with 9 bases in the middle. Germline lookup yields CDR1 GTSNPN and CDR2 SVGIG (reference sequence). This CDR3 has 15 amino acids. The CDR3 loop reads CAWSVGLNSNQPQHF. CDR3 DNA sequence: TGTGCCTGGAGTGTGGGACTCAATAGCAATCAGCCCCAGCATTTT.

V gene TRBV15 combines with J gene TRBJ2-3; D is uncertain. CDR3 length equals 14 residues. Germline CDR1 reads LNHNV; CDR2 reads YYDKDF (reference sequence). V was pared by 5 bases and J by 9 bases, with 18 bases between. The CDR3 is CATSVPPLGKTQYF. Written as DNA, the CDR3 is TGTGCCACCAGCGTTCCCCCCCTCGGAAAAACGCAGTATTTT.

This rearrangement joins TRBV30 to TRBJ2-7; TRBD2 aligns across 12 bases. CDR1 and CDR2 (germline): GTSNPN, SVGIG (reference sequence). The CDR3 is made up of 16 amino acids. V lost 3 bases to trimming and J lost 2 bases; unmatched junction nucleotides: 8. The CDR3 sequence: CAWSTGLAGPTYEQYF. CDR3 nucleotides: TGTGCCTGGAGCACTGGACTAGCGGGACCCACCTACGAGCAGTACTTC.

The rearrangement links TRBV30 to TRBJ2-1; TRBD2 agrees at 9 bases. V shed 3 bases and J 4 bases; nucleotides not matched to a gene: 7. In germline, CDR1 is GTSNPN, CDR2 SVGIG (reference sequence). The CDR3 consists of 15 residues. CDR3 amino acids: CAWRTGLASYNEQFF. CDR3 coding DNA: TGTGCCTGGAGAACGGGACTAGCATCGTACAATGAGCAGTTCTTC.

The chain links TRBV7-3 to TRBJ2-2; a possible D gene is TRBD1 (6 bases). This CDR3 spans 13 amino acids. V was shortened by 6 bases and J by 4 bases, with 9 bases between the two germline ends. Germline V lookup: CDR1 SGHTA, CDR2 FQGTGA. The CDR3 protein is CASRHRATGELFF. The DNA for the CDR3 is TGTGCCAGCAGGCACAGGGCCACCGGGGAGCTGTTTTTT.

J is TRBJ2-5 and V is TRBV27; possibly TRBD2 for D (6 bases). The J call is in doubt because the DNA end fits TRBJ2-7 better. The CDR3 runs 14 residues. CDR1 is MNHEY and CDR2 is SMNVEV in the germline V gene (reference sequence). CDR3 in amino acids: CASSLSGRSYEQYF. In nucleotides, the CDR3 is TGTGCCAGCAGTTTATCTGGGAGGTCCTACGAGCAGTACTTC.

The chain employs TRBV4-1 and TRBJ1-2; TRBD1 matches at 7 bases. Germline CDR1 reads MGHRA; CDR2 reads YSYEKL. V shed 0 bases, J shed 3 bases, and the junction held 1 base outside the gene matches. This CDR3 comprises 14 residues. The CDR3 reads CASSQDRGDYGYTF. The CDR3 nucleotides read TGCGCCAGCAGCCAAGACAGGGGGGACTATGGCTACACCTTC.